This T cell receptor beta chain originates from a study of blood T cell repertoires in COVID-19 (dated by TCRdb to 2018 to 2020). About the study as a whole: Collaborator samples came from the United States, Italy and Spain and covered acute and convalescent phases of COVID-19. The prospective study material was composed of cDNA or gDNA derived from T cells, B-cell-depleted T cells, or PBMCs. Subjects who had been exposed to COVID-19, were actively infected with it, or had recovered from it provided the deeply sampled blood TCRbeta repertoires that made up the dataset. The repertoires were released in a freely available public database intended as a resource for research on the immune response to SARS-CoV-2. The samples were drawn from the first 160 participants of the ongoing ImmuneRACE study and from 950 to 1,500 subjects provided by 6 global collaborators. A de-identified subject ID, COVID-19 status, age in years and sex were almost always included in the sample metadata. HLA class I and class II types, where available, came from metadata supplied by the sample provider rather than from assay-based typing.

At one collaborating source in Seattle, patients were enrolled during active infection and were followed longitudinally through the course of disease. The collaborating institutions used their own protocols to collect whole blood in K2EDTA tubes. For TCRbeta analysis, collaborators shipped samples in one of three forms: frozen whole blood, isolated PBMCs, or DNA extracted from either of those sample types. A word on this clone: It lacks a known antigen. Base qualities were left out, and no much larger clone turns up one base away.

Overall study outcomes, separate from this receptor: How much clinical and demographic metadata was included differed by source and by participant, and the metadata was provided uncurated.

TCRbeta CDR3 regions were amplified from genomic DNA using the immunoSEQ Assay, a bias-controlled multiplex PCR. As for the original processing: Within the assay, amplification of reference gene primers was used to estimate how many nucleated cells each sample contained. To quantify the absolute abundance of each unique TCRbeta CDR3 rearrangement, sequence reads were collapsed and filtered. For each sample, productive Simpson clonality was calculated by taking the square root of Simpson's diversity index across productive rearrangements. Entries here come from immuneACCESS through TCRdb and include only in-frame sequences with V and J called. Some clones fail to appear in such tables; in the studies checked, an unresolved V gene covers under half of the shortfall, and the cause of the remainder is unknown. The V and J calls and clone size come from that table; D and trimming were worked out from the DNA. This sample holds fewer than 250,000 clones; roughly 91% were observed only once. Around 0.9% of the sample lies in the top ten.

From the cysteine up to the phenylalanine, the CDR3 has a length of 15 residues. Of all the DNA, just the CDR3 is kept, 45 bases in frame from base 1. At the junction V is shortened by 2 bases and J by 1 base; bases outside the gene matches: 1. Looking up the germline V gene (reference sequence) yields CDR1 MNHNY and CDR2 SVGAGI. The sequenced sample was peripheral blood. The receptor was derived from a man aged 25-40 years with COVID-19, enrolled during active disease. The chain is encoded by TRBV6-6 joined to TRBJ1-2, with TRBD1 identical over 10 junction bases. The sequenced DNA: TGTGCCAGCAGTTACAGGACAGGGGGTAACTATGGCTACACCTTC. This yields the protein CASSYRTGGNYGYTF.